The present entry profiles one T cell receptor beta chain with its context. These data belong to a study of blood T cell repertoires in COVID-19. Some clones are missing from TCRdb's copy, which holds only in-frame ones; the method was immunoSEQ multiplex PCR. The table shows 200,000 or so clones, with 65% to 85% occurring only once. CDR1 is MNHEY and CDR2 is SMNVEV in the germline V gene (reference sequence). The CDR3 is 14 amino acids. V shed 6 bases, J shed 7 bases, and the junction held 12 bases outside the gene matches. The J gene is TRBJ2-7, the V gene TRBV27; 7 bases align to TRBD1. The receptor was derived from a man in his forties who had recovered from COVID-19. The source material was PBMCs or T cells enriched from blood (not recorded which). The CDR3 DNA reads as TGTGCCAGCAGCAGCAGACAGGGTTCGCTGGAGCAGTACTTC. This translates into CASSSRQGSLEQYF.